This is a list of T cell receptor beta chains from one sample in a study of blood T cell repertoires in COVID-19. TCRdb keeps only in-frame clones here, not all; method: immunoSEQ multiplex PCR. Of 70,000 to 95,000 clones in the sample, approximately 78% were seen once. What was sequenced was peripheral blood. The receptors originated from a human donor in a cohort sampled during active COVID-19. CDR3s include the opening cysteine and the closing phenylalanine or tryptophan. Each record gives: D gene, V gene, clone size, J gene, CDR3 DNA, CDR3 protein. The D gene is left open where the match is weak. Size is omitted from some rows. Given values are once, few, many or a class for expanded clones.

.	TRBV3-1/TRBV3-2	few	TRBJ1-2	TGTGCCAGCGGGGGGAACGGTGGCTACACCTTC	CASGGNGGYTF
TRBD1	TRBV7-6	.	TRBJ1-1	TGTGCCAGCAGCTTAGTTCGAGGGGGCGCTCGGGGAATGGGAACTGAAGCTTTCTTT	CASSLVRGGARGMGTEAFF
.	TRBV5-6	.	TRBJ2-7	TGTGCCAGCAGCTTGGCGGGTGGAATGAACGAGCAGTACTTC	CASSLAGGMNEQYF
.	TRBV6-5	.	TRBJ1-4	TGTGCCAGCAGCGGGACTGCTGATGAAAAACTGTTTTTT	CASSGTADEKLFF
.	TRBV4-3	.	TRBJ1-6	TGCGCCAGCAGCCAAGACAGGGCCTGGAATTCACCCCTCCACTTT	CASSQDRAWNSPLHF
TRBD1	TRBV5-1	few	TRBJ1-4	TGCGCCAGCAGCTTGTCTGCAGGGGGGTCAACTAATGAAAAACTGTTTTTT	CASSLSAGGSTNEKLFF
.	TRBV5-1	.	TRBJ2-5	TGCGCCAGCAGCCGCGGGGGCGGTACACATAAAGAGACCCAGTACTTC	CASSRGGGTHKETQYF
.	TRBV2	few	TRBJ2-3	TGTGCCAGCAGGGGGATCGGACTGCGCACAGATACGCAGTATTTT	CASRGIGLRTDTQYF
.	TRBV7-9	.	TRBJ1-2	TGTGCCAGCAGCCATGACAGATATGGCTACACCTTC	CASSHDRYGYTF
TRBD2	TRBV5-6	.	TRBJ2-5	TGTGCCAGCAGCTTGGGCGGGGGAGGAGAGACCCAGTACTTC	CASSLGGGGETQYF
.	TRBV5-1	.	TRBJ1-4	TGCGCCAGCAGCCCCGGACAGAATGAAAAACTGTTTTTT	CASSPGQNEKLFF
TRBD1	TRBV6-4	.	TRBJ2-1	TGTGCCAGCAGACCGGCAGGGGGCGACTACAATGAGCAGTTCTTC	CASRPAGGDYNEQFF
TRBD1	TRBV27	.	TRBJ1-4	TGTGCCAGCAGTTTAGGCCCCTACAGGGGGTTGAATGAAAAACTGTTTTTT	CASSLGPYRGLNEKLFF
TRBD1	TRBV7-7	.	TRBJ2-2	TGTGCTAGCAGCTTAAAGGTACAGGGGCTGACGAACACCGGGGAGCTGTTTTTT	CASSLKVQGLTNTGELFF
.	TRBV2	.	TRBJ1-1	TGTGCCAGCATTAAAGGGGGATTGGACACTGAAGCTTTCTTT	CASIKGGLDTEAFF
.	TRBV5-1	.	TRBJ2-3	TGCGCCAGCAAGGTAGGGGACATCGATACGCAGTATTTT	CASKVGDIDTQYF
.	TRBV15	.	TRBJ1-1	TGTGCCACCAGCCCAGTGGGGGGGCTGTTTACTGAAGCTTTCTTT	CATSPVGGLFTEAFF
TRBD1	TRBV30	.	TRBJ1-5	TGTGCCTGGAGCTGGACAGGGGGCGTTCAGCCCCAGCATTTT	CAWSWTGGVQPQHF
.	TRBV14	.	TRBJ2-7	TGTGCCAGCAGCCGTTTCGAGGCTGAACACGAGCAGTACTTC	CASSRFEAEHEQYF
TRBD1	TRBV7-7	.	TRBJ2-1	TGTGCTAGCAGCTTAGGACAGGGAGATTTAAATGAGCAGTTCTTC	CASSLGQGDLNEQFF
.	TRBV4-2	few	TRBJ1-3	TGTGCCAGCAGCCAAGATCACGGGTTTGGAAACACCATATATTTT	CASSQDHGFGNTIYF
.	TRBV2	.	TRBJ1-1	TGTGCCAGCACGGGGGAAAGGAACACTGAAGCTTTCTTT	CASTGERNTEAFF
.	TRBV20-1	.	TRBJ2-1	TGCAGTGCCAGACGGGTTCACGAGCAGTTCTTC	CSARRVHEQFF
TRBD1	TRBV9	.	TRBJ2-1	TGTGCCAGTAGTGGACAGGGGAACAATGAGCAGTTCTTC	CASSGQGNNEQFF
.	TRBV29-1	.	TRBJ1-1	TGCAGCGTTGTATGGAACACTGAAGCTTTCTTT	CSVVWNTEAFF
.	TRBV19	.	TRBJ1-5	TGTGCCAGTAGTCCAGGGGCATTGGGACAGCCCCAGCATTTT	CASSPGALGQPQHF
.	TRBV27	.	TRBJ2-5	TGTGCCAGCAGTACCCGACAGGATCAAGAGACCCAGTACTTC	CASSTRQDQETQYF
TRBD1	TRBV6-6	.	TRBJ2-7	TGTGCCAGCAGTTACGCAAACAGGGGACCCTACGAGCAGTACTTC	CASSYANRGPYEQYF
.	TRBV5-6	.	TRBJ1-2	TGTGCCAGCAGCTTGGAGGGCAAGGACTGGGGCTACACCTTC	CASSLEGKDWGYTF
TRBD1	TRBV28	once	TRBJ1-5	TGTGCCAGCAGACCTGACAGGGGTTATCAGCCCCAGCATTTT	CASRPDRGYQPQHF
.	TRBV3-1/TRBV3-2	.	TRBJ2-7	TGTGCCAGCAGCTGGTTAGACAGACCCTACGAGCAGTACTTC	CASSWLDRPYEQYF
.	TRBV5-5	few	TRBJ2-7	TGTGCCAGCAGCACCACACCAGGGGTCGTGTCGATATTCTCCTACGAGCAGTACTTC	CASSTTPGVVSIFSYEQYF
TRBD1	TRBV7-9	.	TRBJ1-2	TGTGCCAGCACCCTGACAGGGGGAGGCGGCGGCTACACCTTC	CASTLTGGGGGYTF
.	TRBV10-3	.	TRBJ1-5	TGTGCCATCAGTGAGTACGGGGTCCCAAATCAGCCCCAGCATTTT	CAISEYGVPNQPQHF
TRBD2	TRBV2	.	TRBJ2-2	TGTGCCAGCAGTGGGCTAGCGGGGAACACCGGGGAGCTGTTTTTT	CASSGLAGNTGELFF
TRBD1	TRBV6-2/TRBV6-3	.	TRBJ1-5	TGTGCCAGCAGTTACGCCTACAGGGGCAGCAATCAGCCCCAGCATTTT	CASSYAYRGSNQPQHF
TRBD1	TRBV4-2	few	TRBJ1-4	TGTGCCAGCAGCTTACAGGGGGCGGGTAATGAAAAACTGTTTTTT	CASSLQGAGNEKLFF
.	TRBV5-8	.	TRBJ1-4	TGTGCCAGCAGCGTCGGACAGATCAGAACTAATGAAAAACTGTTTTTT	CASSVGQIRTNEKLFF
.	TRBV6-5	.	TRBJ1-2	TGTGCCAGCAGCGCCGGAGACTATGGCTACACCTTC	CASSAGDYGYTF
.	TRBV15	.	TRBJ1-4	TGTGCCACCAGCAGAGATCTCGGGCAGGGCGGATTCGAAAAACTGTTTTTT	CATSRDLGQGGFEKLFF
.	TRBV7-2	.	TRBJ1-2	TGTGCCAGCAGCTTACGGGGGAGTGGGAACTATGGCTACACCTTC	CASSLRGSGNYGYTF
.	TRBV11-1	.	TRBJ1-5	TGTGCCAGCAGCTTGAGGGAGAGTCAGCCCCAGCATTTT	CASSLRESQPQHF
TRBD2	TRBV2	.	TRBJ2-3	TGTGCCAGCATGGGGACTAGCATCGATACGCAGTATTTT	CASMGTSIDTQYF
TRBD1	TRBV9	.	TRBJ1-5	TGTGCCAGCAGCGGGACAGGCGGTCAGCCCCAGCATTTT	CASSGTGGQPQHF
.	TRBV30	.	TRBJ1-6	TGTGCCTGGAGTGGACCGTACCTACTAAATTCACCCCTCCACTTT	CAWSGPYLLNSPLHF
.	TRBV5-6	.	TRBJ1-6	TGTGCCAGCAATTGGGGGACTCCGGATTCACCCCTCCACTTT	CASNWGTPDSPLHF
.	TRBV6-5	.	TRBJ1-3	TGTGCCAGCATGTTGACAGCTGGAAACACCATATATTTT	CASMLTAGNTIYF
TRBD1	TRBV19	.	TRBJ1-2	TGTGCCAGTGCAAATTACAGGGGACACTATGGCTACACCTTC	CASANYRGHYGYTF
TRBD1	TRBV19	.	TRBJ1-4	TGTGCCAGTAGTTTTCCAGGACAGGGGGGAAAACTTGGAGAAAAACTGTTTTTT	CASSFPGQGGKLGEKLFF
TRBD2	TRBV2	.	TRBJ2-2	TGTGCCAGCAGGCTGATAGCGGGAGACCCCGGGGAGCTGTTTTTT	CASRLIAGDPGELFF
.	TRBV29-1	.	TRBJ1-5	TGCAGCGTTGAAGAGATCTTAAAGGTCGGACATGGCCAGCCCCAGCATTTT	CSVEEILKVGHGQPQHF
TRBD1	TRBV30	many	TRBJ1-3	TGTGCCTGGAGTGTGGGGACAGGGGGATTTGGAAACACCATATATTTT	CAWSVGTGGFGNTIYF
TRBD1	TRBV19	once	TRBJ1-1	TGTGCCAGTAGTAGAGGGACAGGGGTTTACACTGAAGCTTTCTTT	CASSRGTGVYTEAFF
TRBD1	TRBV28	.	TRBJ1-1	TGTGCCACTGGACAGGGGAGTCCCTATAACACTGAAGCTTTCTTT	CATGQGSPYNTEAFF
.	TRBV7-2	few	TRBJ2-3	TGTGCCAGCAGCCGTTATTCCGATACGCAGTATTTT	CASSRYSDTQYF
.	TRBV9	.	TRBJ1-2	TGTGCCAGCAGCCGGACAGCGTCAGGCGGCTACACCTTC	CASSRTASGGYTF
.	TRBV11-3	few	TRBJ2-7	TGTGCCAGCACCTGGGGCACCCCGAGCGAGCAGTACTTC	CASTWGTPSEQYF
.	TRBV4-2	.	TRBJ1-5	TGTGCCAGCAGCTTAGGGGGTAAGGCCCAGTGGCCCCAGCATTTT	CASSLGGKAQWPQHF
.	TRBV18	.	TRBJ2-6	TGTGCCAGCTCACCAGAGGTGCCCGGGGCCAACGTCCTGACTTTC	CASSPEVPGANVLTF